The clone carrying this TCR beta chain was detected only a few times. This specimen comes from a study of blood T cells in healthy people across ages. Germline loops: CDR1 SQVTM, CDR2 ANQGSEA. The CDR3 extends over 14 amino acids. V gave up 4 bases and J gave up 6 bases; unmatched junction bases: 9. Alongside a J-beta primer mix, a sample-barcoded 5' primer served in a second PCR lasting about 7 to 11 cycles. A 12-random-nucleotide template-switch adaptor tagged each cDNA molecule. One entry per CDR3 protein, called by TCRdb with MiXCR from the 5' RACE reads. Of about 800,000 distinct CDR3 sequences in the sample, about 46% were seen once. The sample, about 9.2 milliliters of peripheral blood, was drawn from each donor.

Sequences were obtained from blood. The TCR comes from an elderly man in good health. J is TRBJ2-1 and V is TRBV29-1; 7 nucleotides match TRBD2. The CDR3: CSVVPGASGNEQFF. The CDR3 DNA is TGCAGCGTTGTACCCGGCGCTAGCGGCAATGAGCAGTTCTTC.